The source of this T cell receptor beta chain is a study of T-cell reconstitution after alpha-beta-depleted transplantation in children. A library of TCRbeta sequences, prepared with unique molecular identifiers, was generated. One entry per CDR3 protein, called by TCRdb with MiXCR from the PCR reads. The sample has around 600,000 distinct CDR3 sequences, roughly 10% seen once. The CDR3 has 14 residues. Germline V lookup: CDR1 SQVTM, CDR2 ANQGSEA. Trimming cost V 3 bases and J 0 bases; bases outside gene matches: 2. This clonotype has ten or more counts. The origin of this receptor is a human donor who donated a stem cell graft to a child with acute myeloid leukemia. The chain couples TRBV29-1 to TRBJ2-7; 10 bases line up with TRBD1. The source was PBMCs from the stem cell graft donor, collected from the stem cell graft. CDR3 loop: CSVEGQGRSYEQYF. The CDR3 coding sequence is TGCAGCGTTGAGGGACAGGGGCGCTCCTACGAGCAGTACTTC.